These 13 T cell receptor beta chains were all obtained from the same sample, sequenced in a study of blood T cell repertoires in COVID-19. TCRdb keeps only in-frame clones here, not all; method: immunoSEQ multiplex PCR. This table holds hundreds of thousands of clones, about nine tenths found once. Sequencing was performed on PBMCs or T cells enriched from blood (not recorded which). The receptors were gathered from a man between 60 and 75 years old who had recovered from COVID-19.

The chain employs TRBV4-2 and TRBJ2-1; unclear D gene. Trimming stripped 5 bases from V and 9 bases from J, with 5 bases between. This CDR3 comprises 10 residues. CDR1 is LGHNA, CDR2 YNFKEQ, per germline. Here the CDR3 DNA reads TGTGCCAGCAGCGGTCTTGAGCAGTTCTTC. Amino acids: CASSGLEQFF.

The chain is built from TRBV7-6 and TRBJ2-1; weak D call: TRBD1 (7 bases). The CDR3 consists of 18 residues. Germline lookup yields CDR1 SGHVS and CDR2 FNYEAQ. V lost 1 base to trimming and J lost 8 bases, with 24 bases between them. CDR3 DNA sequence: TGTGCCAGCAGCTTAGGTAGCCTCCAGGGGGGAGTGGGGCATGAGCAGTTCTTC. It translates to CASSLGSLQGGVGHEQFF.

The chain carries TRBV6-6 and TRBJ1-4; 7 bases agree with TRBD1. V shed 6 bases and J 0 bases; nucleotides not matched to a gene: 7. There are 16 residues in the CDR3. Per the germline V gene, CDR1 is MNHNY and CDR2 is SVGAGI (reference sequence). CDR3 loop: CASSIPGGATNEKLFF. In DNA, the CDR3 is TGTGCCAGCAGCATCCCAGGGGGTGCAACTAATGAAAAACTGTTTTTT.

The genes are TRBV2 and TRBJ1-3; TRBD1 is a possible D gene (5 bases). The V end was cut by 9 bases, the J end by 0 bases, with 12 bases between. Germline-derived CDR1 and CDR2 are SNHLY and FYNNEI. CDR3 length: 14 amino acids. The CDR3 nucleotides are TGTGCCAGTTTGTCAGACAGCTCTGGAAACACCATATATTTT. Its protein product is CASLSDSSGNTIYF.

This clone was seen a handful of times. This chain connects TRBV14 to TRBJ1-1, with no clear D. Germline CDR1 SGHDN, CDR2 FVKESK. V lost 4 bases, J lost 7 bases, and 13 bases lay in between. The CDR3 length is 13 residues. CDR3 nucleotides: TGTGCCAGCAGCCGGACCGACGGGGTTGAAGCTTTCTTT. This sequence encodes CASSRTDGVEAFF.

This clone was observed once. V usage is TRBV6-5 and J usage is TRBJ1-3; 7 bases line up with TRBD1. The CDR3 has 14 residues. The V gene end was trimmed by 5 bases and the J gene end by 2 bases; junction bases not matched to a gene: 3. The germline CDR1 and CDR2 sequences are MNHEY and SVGAGI. The CDR3 nucleotides are TGTGCCAGCAGTAGACAGGGAACTGGAAACACCATATATTTT. It specifies CASSRQGTGNTIYF.

In nucleotides, the CDR3 is TGTGCCAGCAGCGCCGGGACAGGGAGCAATCAGCCCCAGCATTTT. Translating it yields CASSAGTGSNQPQHF. V and J are TRBV11-2 and TRBJ1-5; 9 bases fit TRBD1. CDR3 size: 15 residues. CDR1 SGHAT and CDR2 FQNNGV come from the germline V gene. After removal of 5 bases from V and 1 base from J, the junction contained 3 bases not matched to a gene.

In this sample, this clone turned up a few times. V usage is TRBV7-6 and J usage is TRBJ2-6; D perhaps matches TRBD1 (5 bases). CDR3 length: 18 residues. CDR1 SGHVS and CDR2 FNYEAQ come from the germline V gene. V was clipped by 1 base and J by 0 bases, with 13 bases between them. CDR3 nucleotides: TGTGCCAGCAGCTTAGTTGGCAGGGCCCTCTCTGGGGCCAACGTCCTGACTTTC. Translated, it gives CASSLVGRALSGANVLTF. The whole variable domain, remainder taken from reference TRBV7-6 and TRBJ2-6, is GAGVSQSPRYKVTKRGQDVALRCDPISGHVSLYWYRQALGQGPEFLTYFNYEAQQDKSGLPNDRFSAERPEGSISTLTIQRTEQRDSAMYRCASSLVGRALSGANVLTFGAGSRLTVL.

This clone came up once. In nucleotides, the CDR3 is TGTGCCAGCAGCTCGGACAGGGGGCCTACTAATGAAAAACTGTTTTTT. It translates to CASSSDRGPTNEKLFF. V usage is TRBV5-5 and J usage is TRBJ1-4; 11 bases are a match to TRBD1. CDR1 SGHKS and CDR2 YYEKEE come from the germline V gene (reference sequence). The CDR3 consists of 16 residues. V lost 3 bases to trimming and J lost 2 bases; unmatched junction nucleotides: 3. Combining the CDR3 with reference TRBV5-5 and TRBJ1-4 gives the whole variable domain DAGVTQSPTHLIKTRGQQVTLRCSPISGHKSVSWYQQVLGQGPQFIFQYYEKEERGRGNFPDRFSARQFPNYSSELNVNALLLGDSALYLCASSSDRGPTNEKLFFGSGTQLSVL.

The chain carries TRBV6-1 and TRBJ2-3; 7 bases map to TRBD2. The germline V gene encodes CDR1 MNHNS and CDR2 SASEGT. CDR3 length: 15 residues. V shed 2 bases, J shed 4 bases, and the junction held 6 bases outside the gene matches. The DNA of the CDR3 is TGTGCCAGCAGTGAACAGTCAGGGAGGGCAGATACGCAGTATTTT. Its translation is CASSEQSGRADTQYF.

This clone is a singleton in its sample. The chain's CDR3 is CATSDRTGVYQETQYF. CDR3 bases: TGTGCCACCAGTGACCGGACAGGGGTGTACCAAGAGACCCAGTACTTC. V usage is TRBV24-1 and J usage is TRBJ2-5; 9 bases are shared with TRBD1. From germline, CDR1 is KGHDR and CDR2 SFDVKD. V lost 4 bases, J lost 0 bases, and 5 bases stayed unmatched. This CDR3 has 16 amino acids.

The chain uses TRBV7-9 and TRBJ2-7; 10 nucleotides align to TRBD2. Unmatched junction bases numbered 4, after V lost 2 bases and J lost 0 bases. Germline CDR1 SEHNR, CDR2 FQNEAQ (reference sequence). The CDR3 is made up of 16 amino acids. CDR3 DNA sequence: TGTGCCAGCAGCTTAACTAGCGGGATCACCTCCTACGAGCAGTACTTC. Translated, it gives CASSLTSGITSYEQYF.

The V gene is TRBV5-1, the J gene TRBJ2-1; D is ambiguous. Looked up from germline, CDR1 is SGHRS and CDR2 is YFSETQ. The CDR3 runs to 14 residues. V was trimmed by 1 base and J by 2 bases, leaving 7 bases between them. CDR3 sequence reads: CASSLSGAYNEQFF. DNA of the CDR3: TGCGCCAGCAGCTTGTCCGGAGCCTACAATGAGCAGTTCTTC.